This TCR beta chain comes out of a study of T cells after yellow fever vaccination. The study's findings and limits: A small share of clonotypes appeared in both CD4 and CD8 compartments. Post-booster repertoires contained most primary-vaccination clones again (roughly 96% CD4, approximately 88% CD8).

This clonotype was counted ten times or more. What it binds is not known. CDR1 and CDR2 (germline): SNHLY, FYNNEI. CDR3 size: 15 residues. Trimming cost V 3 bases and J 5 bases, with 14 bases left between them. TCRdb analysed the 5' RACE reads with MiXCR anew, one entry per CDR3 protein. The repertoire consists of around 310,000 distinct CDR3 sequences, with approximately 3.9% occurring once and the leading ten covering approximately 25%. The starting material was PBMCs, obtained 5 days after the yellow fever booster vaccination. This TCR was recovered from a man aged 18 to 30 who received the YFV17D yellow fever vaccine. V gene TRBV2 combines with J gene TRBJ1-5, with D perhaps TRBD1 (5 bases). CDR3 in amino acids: CASSDVGGSDQPQHF. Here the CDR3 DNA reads TGTGCCAGCAGTGATGTCGGGGGTAGTGATCAGCCCCAGCATTTT.